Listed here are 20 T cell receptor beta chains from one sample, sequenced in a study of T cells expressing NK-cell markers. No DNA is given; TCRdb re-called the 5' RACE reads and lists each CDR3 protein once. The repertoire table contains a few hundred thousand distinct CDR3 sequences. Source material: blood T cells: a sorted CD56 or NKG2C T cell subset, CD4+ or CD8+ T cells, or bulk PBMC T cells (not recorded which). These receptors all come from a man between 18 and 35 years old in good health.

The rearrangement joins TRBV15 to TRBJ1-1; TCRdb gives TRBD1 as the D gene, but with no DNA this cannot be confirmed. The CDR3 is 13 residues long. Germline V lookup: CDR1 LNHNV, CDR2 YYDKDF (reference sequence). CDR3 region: CATSRTQGSEAFF.

The CDR3 here is CASSLSGTNEKLFF. The J gene is TRBJ1-4, the V gene TRBV12-3 or TRBV12-4. The CDR3 extends over 14 amino acids.

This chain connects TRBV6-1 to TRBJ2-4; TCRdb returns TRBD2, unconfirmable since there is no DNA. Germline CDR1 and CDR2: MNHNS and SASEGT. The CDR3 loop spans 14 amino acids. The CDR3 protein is CASRTRLGRNIQYF.

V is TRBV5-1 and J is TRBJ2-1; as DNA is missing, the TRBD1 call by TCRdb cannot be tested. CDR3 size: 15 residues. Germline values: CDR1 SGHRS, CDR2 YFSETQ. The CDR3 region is CASSKEGQSSNEQFF.

The CDR3 here is CATSDSHRYGANVLTF. The V gene is TRBV24-1, the J gene TRBJ2-6. The CDR3 totals 16 residues. Per the germline V gene, CDR1 is KGHDR and CDR2 is SFDVKD.

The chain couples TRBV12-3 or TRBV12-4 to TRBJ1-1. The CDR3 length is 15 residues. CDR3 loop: CASSLWEGENTEAFF.

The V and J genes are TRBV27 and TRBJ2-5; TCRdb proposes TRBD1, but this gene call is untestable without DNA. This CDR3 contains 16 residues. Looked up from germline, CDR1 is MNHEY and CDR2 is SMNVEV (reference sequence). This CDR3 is CASSLLATGGVGTQYF.

The CDR3 loop is CASSVGPAGSTGELFF. The chain is built from TRBV5-1 and TRBJ2-2; TCRdb proposes TRBD2, but this gene call is untestable without DNA. CDR1 is SGHRS and CDR2 is YFSETQ in the germline V gene. This CDR3 has 16 residues.

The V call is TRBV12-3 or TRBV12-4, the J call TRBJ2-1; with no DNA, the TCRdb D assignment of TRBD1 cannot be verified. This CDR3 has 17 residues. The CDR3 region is CASRLHQGDRGRDEQFF.

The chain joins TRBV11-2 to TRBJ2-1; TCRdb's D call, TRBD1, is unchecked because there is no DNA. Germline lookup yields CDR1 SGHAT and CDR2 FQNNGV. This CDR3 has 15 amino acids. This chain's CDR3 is CASSLVGQGGYEQFF.

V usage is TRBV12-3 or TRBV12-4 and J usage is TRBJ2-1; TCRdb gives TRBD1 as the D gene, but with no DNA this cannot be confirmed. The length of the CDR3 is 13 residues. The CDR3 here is CASSFLDRGEQFF.

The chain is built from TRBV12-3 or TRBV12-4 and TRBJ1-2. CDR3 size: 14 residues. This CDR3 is CASSLRTGNYGYTF.

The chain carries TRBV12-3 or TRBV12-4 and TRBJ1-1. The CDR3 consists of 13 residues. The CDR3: CASSLAPGSEAFF.

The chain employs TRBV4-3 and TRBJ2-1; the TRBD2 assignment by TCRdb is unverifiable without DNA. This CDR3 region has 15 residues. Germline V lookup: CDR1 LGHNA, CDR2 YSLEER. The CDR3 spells CASSQDWRGSGLQFF.

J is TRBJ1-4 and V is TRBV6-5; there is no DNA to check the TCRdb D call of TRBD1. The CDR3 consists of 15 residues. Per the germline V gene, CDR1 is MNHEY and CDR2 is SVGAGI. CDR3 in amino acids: CASSYSQGLKEKLFF.

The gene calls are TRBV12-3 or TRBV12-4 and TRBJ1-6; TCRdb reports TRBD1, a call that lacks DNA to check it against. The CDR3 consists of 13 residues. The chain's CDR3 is CASKPPGNSPLHF.

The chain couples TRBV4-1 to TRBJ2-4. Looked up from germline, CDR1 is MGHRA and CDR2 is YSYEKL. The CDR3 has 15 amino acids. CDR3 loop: CASSQGSEGRNIQYF.

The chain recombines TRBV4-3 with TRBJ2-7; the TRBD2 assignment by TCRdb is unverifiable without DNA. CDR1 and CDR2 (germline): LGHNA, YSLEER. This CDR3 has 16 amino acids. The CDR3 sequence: CASSQDPAGSLYEQYF.

The chain's CDR3 is CASSSQGREKLFF. The chain couples TRBV27 to TRBJ1-4. This CDR3 is 13 amino acids long. CDR1 and CDR2 (germline): MNHEY, SMNVEV (reference sequence).

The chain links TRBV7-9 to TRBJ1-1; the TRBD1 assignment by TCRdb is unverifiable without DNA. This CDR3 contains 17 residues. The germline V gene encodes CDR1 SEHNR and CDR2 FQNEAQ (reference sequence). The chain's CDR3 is CASSFLDRGVGYTEAFF.